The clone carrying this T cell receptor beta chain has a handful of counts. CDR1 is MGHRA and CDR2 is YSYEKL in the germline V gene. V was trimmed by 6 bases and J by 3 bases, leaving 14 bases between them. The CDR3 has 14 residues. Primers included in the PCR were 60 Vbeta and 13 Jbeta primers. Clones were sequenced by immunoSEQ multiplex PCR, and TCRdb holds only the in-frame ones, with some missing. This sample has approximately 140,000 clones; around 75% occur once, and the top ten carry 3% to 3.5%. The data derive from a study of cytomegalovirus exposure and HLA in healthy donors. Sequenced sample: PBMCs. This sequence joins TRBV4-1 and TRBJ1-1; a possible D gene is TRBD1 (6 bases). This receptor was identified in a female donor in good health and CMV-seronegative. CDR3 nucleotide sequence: TGCGCCAGCAGGAACAGGGTGAGGGACACTGAAGCTTTCTTT. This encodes CASRNRVRDTEAFF.